The clone carrying this T cell receptor (beta chain) was observed a handful of times. What it binds is unknown. This CDR3 has 17 amino acids. Trimming removed 0 bases from V and 2 bases from J, with 16 bases in between. CDR1 is DFQATT, CDR2 SNEGSKA, per germline (reference sequence). This entry is derived from a study of identical twins. Study-wide results and caveats: Out-of-frame alpha sequences common to twins exhibited a surplus of low generation probability.

With template switching, a universal primer site was added, and the cDNA carried unique molecular identifiers. TCRdb reprocessed the 5' RACE reads via MiXCR and lists one record per CDR3 protein. Of about 900,000 distinct CDR3 sequences listed, 9% to 15% are singletons. These records were also assigned to another study, of yellow fever vaccine responses in identical twins.

The rearrangement joins TRBV20-1 to TRBJ2-2, with D maybe TRBD1 (6 bases). The TCR sequence derives from a woman aged 18 to 35 in good health. Input material: PBMCs. CDR3 DNA: TGCAGTGCTAGAGATATCGCACAGGGAATAAACACCGGGGAGCTGTTTTTT. Residues: CSARDIAQGINTGELFF.